This TCR beta chain was captured in a study of T cells in Graves' hyperthyroidism and ophthalmopathy. Study summary: The initial diagnosis was the point when peripheral blood was collected, ahead of any treatment.

For Graves' hyperthyroidism to be stable, ophthalmopathy could not progress within 18 months. This clonotype was detected many times. Its antigen is still unknown. Amplification yielded TCR beta CDR3 regions, with RNA transcripts as the source. With the HTBI primer set, the TCR CDR3 went through a first round of RT-PCR. TCRdb processed the multiplex PCR reads anew with MiXCR; each CDR3 protein has one entry. The sample yields about 760,000 distinct CDR3 sequences, around a third seen once. Whole-study results and caveats: In the analysis, a 13 V-J model separated ophthalmopathy from stable hyperthyroidism. Among thyroid clonotypes expanded above 0.001, most also appeared in blood.

V was pared by 1 base and J by 0 bases, with 4 bases between. CDR3 size: 15 residues. From germline, CDR1 is ENHRY and CDR2 SYGVKD. This TCR was sampled from a woman between 40 and 50 years old with Graves' hyperthyroidism. The sequenced material came from blood. The chain joins TRBV10-3 to TRBJ2-6; no clear D gene. The CDR3 DNA reads TGTGCCATCAGTGAGTTAAGCTCTGGGGCCAACGTCCTGACTTTC. This translates into CAISELSSGANVLTF.